This T cell receptor (beta chain) was sequenced during a study of cytomegalovirus exposure and HLA in healthy donors. With 60 Vbeta and 13 Jbeta primers, the PCR was carried out. The method was immunoSEQ multiplex PCR; TCRdb's version includes in-frame clones alone and lacks a portion of them. The sample has 50,000 or so clones; approximately 70% are singletons. The CDR3 has 15 amino acids. The germline CDR1 and CDR2 sequences are SGHNT and YYREEE (reference sequence). V was clipped by 2 bases and J by 6 bases, with 16 bases between them. This receptor was identified in a man under 40 in good health and CMV-seronegative. The sequencing sample was made of PBMCs. The chain couples TRBV5-4 to TRBJ2-3; maybe TRBD1 (6 bases). The CDR3 here is CASSFRGRYIDTQYF. For the CDR3, the DNA is TGTGCCAGCAGCTTCAGGGGCCGCTACATTGATACGCAGTATTTT.